A selection of T cell receptor beta chains follows, all from one sample in a study of shared clonotypes between healthy human individuals. The table came from immunoSEQ multiplex PCR; TCRdb's copy has only in-frame clones and leaves some out. The top ten hold around 0.35% of the sample, which has roughly 2,300,000 clones, about nine tenths seen once. Sequencing used naive CD4+ T cells from PBMCs. The receptors were gathered from a man aged 18 to 30 in good health. Some clones in this sample may be carry-over from other donors' samples. Each CDR3 is given with its conserved first and last residue. Fields, in order: D gene, clone size, V gene, J gene, CDR3 DNA, CDR3 protein. A D gene is named only where the DNA matches it firmly. The listing skips clone size in some rows; elsewhere it reads once, few, many or a size class.

d_call: -; clone_size: -; v_call: TRBV19; j_call: TRBJ1-1; cdr3_nt: TGTGCCAGTAGTCCCATGAACACTGAAGCTTTCTTT; cdr3_aa: CASSPMNTEAFF
d_call: TRBD2; clone_size: -; v_call: TRBV5-4; j_call: TRBJ2-7; cdr3_nt: TGTGCCAGCAGCGAGGGACTAGCGGACTTCTACGAGCAGTACTTC; cdr3_aa: CASSEGLADFYEQYF
d_call: TRBD1; clone_size: -; v_call: TRBV25-1; j_call: TRBJ1-3; cdr3_nt: TGTGCCAGCAGACTGACAGGGGCCGGTGGAAACACCATATATTTT; cdr3_aa: CASRLTGAGGNTIYF
d_call: TRBD1; clone_size: -; v_call: TRBV28; j_call: TRBJ1-5; cdr3_nt: TGTGCCAGCAGTTTACATAAGGGACAGAATCAGCCCCAGCATTTT; cdr3_aa: CASSLHKGQNQPQHF
d_call: -; clone_size: -; v_call: TRBV28; j_call: TRBJ2-7; cdr3_nt: TGTGCCAGCAGTTTAGAGGTTCCCTCCTACGAGCAGTACTTC; cdr3_aa: CASSLEVPSYEQYF
d_call: -; clone_size: few; v_call: TRBV7-2; j_call: TRBJ1-5; cdr3_nt: TGTGCCAGCAAAGGGGGGGGCAATCAGCCCCAGCATTTT; cdr3_aa: CASKGGGNQPQHF
d_call: TRBD1; clone_size: -; v_call: TRBV2; j_call: TRBJ2-7; cdr3_nt: TGTGCCAGCAGCGCGGGACAGGGCGAATACGAGCAGTACTTC; cdr3_aa: CASSAGQGEYEQYF
d_call: -; clone_size: -; v_call: TRBV9; j_call: TRBJ1-3; cdr3_nt: TGTGCCAGCAGCGCCCAGTCAGGGGCTGGAAACACCATATATTTT; cdr3_aa: CASSAQSGAGNTIYF
d_call: -; clone_size: -; v_call: TRBV15; j_call: TRBJ2-7; cdr3_nt: TGTGCCACCAGCAGTCAGAACCTCTACGAGCAGTACTTC; cdr3_aa: CATSSQNLYEQYF
d_call: -; clone_size: once; v_call: TRBV7-9; j_call: TRBJ2-3; cdr3_nt: TGTGCCAGCAGCCGGAGGGGGACAGATACGCAGTATTTT; cdr3_aa: CASSRRGTDTQYF
d_call: -; clone_size: -; v_call: TRBV6-1; j_call: TRBJ1-5; cdr3_nt: TGTGCCAGCAGTGCCCAGGGGTATTTTAGCAATCAGCCCCAGCATTTT; cdr3_aa: CASSAQGYFSNQPQHF
d_call: -; clone_size: -; v_call: TRBV5-5; j_call: TRBJ2-7; cdr3_nt: TGTGCCAGCAGCTTAGGTGTCTACGAGCAGTACTTC; cdr3_aa: CASSLGVYEQYF
d_call: TRBD1; clone_size: -; v_call: TRBV6-6; j_call: TRBJ1-1; cdr3_nt: TGTGCCAGCACCTTTCGGTCACAGGGGGGGCAGACTGAAGCTTTCTTT; cdr3_aa: CASTFRSQGGQTEAFF
d_call: TRBD1; clone_size: -; v_call: TRBV27; j_call: TRBJ2-4; cdr3_nt: TGTGCCAGCAGTTACACCCCGACAGGGTCCAAAAACATTCAGTACTTC; cdr3_aa: CASSYTPTGSKNIQYF